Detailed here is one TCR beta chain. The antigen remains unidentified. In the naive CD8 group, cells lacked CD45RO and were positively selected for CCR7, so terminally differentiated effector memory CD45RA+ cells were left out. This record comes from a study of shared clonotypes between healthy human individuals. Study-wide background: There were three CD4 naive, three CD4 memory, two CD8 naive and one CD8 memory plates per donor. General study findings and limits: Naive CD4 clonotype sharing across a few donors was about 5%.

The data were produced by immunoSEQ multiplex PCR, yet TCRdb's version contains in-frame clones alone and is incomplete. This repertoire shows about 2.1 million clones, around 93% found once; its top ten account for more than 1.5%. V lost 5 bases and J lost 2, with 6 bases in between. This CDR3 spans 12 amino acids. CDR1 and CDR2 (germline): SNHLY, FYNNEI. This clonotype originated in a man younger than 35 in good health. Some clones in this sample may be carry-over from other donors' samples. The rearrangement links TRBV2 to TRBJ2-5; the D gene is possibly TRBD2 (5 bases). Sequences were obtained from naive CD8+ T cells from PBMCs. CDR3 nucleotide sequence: TGTGCCAGCAGTACGGGGCAAGAGACCCAGTACTTC. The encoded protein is CASSTGQETQYF.